One and the same sample provided the 21 T cell receptor beta chains below, sequenced in a study of blood T cell repertoires in COVID-19. Sequenced by immunoSEQ multiplex PCR; TCRdb stores in-frame clones only, minus some. Counted here are around 260,000 clones, about 87% occurring once; the ten biggest clones make up approximately 1.6%. Source material: peripheral blood. Source of these receptors: a woman aged 40-49 years who had recovered from COVID-19.

This clone has just a few counts. The V and J genes are TRBV3-1 (or the pseudogene TRBV3-2) and TRBJ1-1; tentative D call: TRBD1 (5 bases). The CDR3 consists of 13 residues. Germline V lookup: CDR1 LGHDT, CDR2 YNNKEL (reference sequence). V was trimmed by 3 bases and J by 1 base, leaving 6 bases between them. The CDR3 DNA reads TGTGCCAGCAGCCACACAGGGAACACTGAAGCTTTCTTT. This encodes CASSHTGNTEAFF.

This clone has just a few counts. V and J are TRBV12-2 and TRBJ1-6; TRBD1, the table's D call, was not compared with the DNA. TRBV12-2 constitutes a pseudogene. This CDR3 spans 15 amino acids. CDR3 sequence reads: CASRRMDMEESPLHF. As DNA, the CDR3 is TGTGCAAGTCGACGCATGGACATGGAAGAATCACCCCTCCACTTT.

The chain couples TRBV2 to TRBJ2-7; D gene unclear. The CDR3 is 16 residues long. Trimming left V 1 base short and J 2 bases short, with 15 bases between. Germline lookup yields CDR1 SNHLY and CDR2 FYNNEI. The CDR3 loop is CASSEGYPGDTYEQYF. For the CDR3, the DNA is TGTGCCAGCAGTGAAGGTTACCCCGGCGACACCTACGAGCAGTACTTC.

The count of this clone is one. This chain connects TRBV19 to TRBJ1-2; D uncertain. The germline gives CDR1 LNHDA, CDR2 SQIVND (reference sequence). Between the trimmed V and J ends, which lost 4 bases and 3 bases, there was a span of 6 bases. The CDR3 consists of 12 residues. CDR3 in DNA: TGTGCCAGTAGTACGCGGTACTATGGCTACACCTTC. It encodes CASSTRYYGYTF.

The J gene is TRBJ2-3, the V gene TRBV15; unclear D gene. Trimming removed 5 bases at V and 6 bases at J, with 12 bases between. Germline-derived CDR1 and CDR2 are LNHNV and YYDKDF (reference sequence). The CDR3 has 13 residues. The CDR3 reads CATSPVSVDTQYF. The CDR3 DNA follows: TGTGCCACCAGCCCTGTTTCAGTGGATACGCAGTATTTT.

V gene TRBV5-5 combines with J gene TRBJ2-5, with TRBD2 identical over 13 bases. This CDR3 spans 15 amino acids. The ends lost 3 bases at V and 5 bases at J; junction bases unmatched: 4. Germline loops: CDR1 SGHKS, CDR2 YYEKEE (reference sequence). CDR3 nucleotide sequence: TGTGCCAGCAGCTCTTGGACTAGCGGGGGCGAGACCCAGTACTTC. Translating it yields CASSSWTSGGETQYF.

This rearrangement joins TRBV6-4 to TRBJ1-4, with 7 bases lining up with TRBD1. The CDR3 loop spans 17 amino acids. J was trimmed by 0 bases and V by 2 bases; bases with no gene match: 6. Germline values: CDR1 MRHNA, CDR2 SNTAGT. The CDR3 DNA follows: TGTGCCAGCAGTGACAAGGACAGGTTATCAACTAATGAAAAACTGTTTTTT. It codes for CASSDKDRLSTNEKLFF.

The V call is TRBV10-3, the J call TRBJ2-7; TRBD1 aligns across 9 bases. The CDR3 runs to 15 residues. J gave up 5 bases and V 2 bases, and 7 bases lay outside the gene matches. Germline CDR1 reads ENHRY; CDR2 reads SYGVKD. CDR3 loop: CAISEPGQGGDEQYF. CDR3 coding DNA: TGTGCCATCAGTGAGCCGGGACAGGGAGGGGACGAGCAGTACTTC.

The rearrangement uses TRBV9 and TRBJ1-2; TRBD1 aligns across 10 bases. CDR1 SGDLS and CDR2 YYNGEE come from the germline V gene. CDR3 length equals 14 residues. J was trimmed by 6 bases and V by 2 bases; bases with no gene match: 4. CDR3 protein: CASSVGGQGNGYTF. CDR3 coding DNA: TGTGCCAGCAGCGTGGGGGGACAGGGGAATGGCTACACCTTC. Full variable domain (remainder filled in from reference TRBV9 and TRBJ1-2): DSGVTQTPKHLITATGQRVTLRCSPRSGDLSVYWYQQSLDQGLQFLIQYYNGEERAKGNILERFSAQQFPDLHSELNLSSLELGDSALYFCASSVGGQGNGYTFGSGTRLTVV.

This chain links TRBV4-3 with TRBJ1-5; the match to TRBD1 covers 7 bases. Germline V gene sequence: CDR1 LGHNA, CDR2 YSLEER. The CDR3 has 15 amino acids. V lost 5 bases and J lost 0; bases outside the gene matches: 4. This CDR3 reads CASSAQGGSNQPQHF. The CDR3 DNA reads TGCGCCAGCAGCGCCCAGGGGGGTAGCAATCAGCCCCAGCATTTT.

This sequence joins TRBV2 and TRBJ1-5; D not certain. Trimming pared 7 bases from V and 7 bases from J, leaving 11 bases between. The CDR3 has 12 residues. Germline CDR1 reads SNHLY; CDR2 reads FYNNEI. The CDR3 coding sequence is TGTGCCAGCACCCGGGGAGACCAGCCCCAGCATTTT. As protein: CASTRGDQPQHF. The whole variable domain, filled in from reference TRBV2 and TRBJ1-5, reads EPEVTQTPSHQVTQMGQEVILRCVPISNHLYFYWYRQILGQKVEFLVSFYNNEISEKSEIFDDQFSVERPDGSNFTLKIRSTKLEDSAMYFCASTRGDQPQHFGDGTRLSIL.

The genes are TRBV19 and TRBJ2-7; D might be TRBD1 (5 bases). The ends were cut back, 8 bases at V and 4 bases at J, with 15 bases in the middle. This CDR3 is 13 amino acids long. CDR1 LNHDA and CDR2 SQIVND come from the germline V gene (reference sequence). The CDR3 DNA reads TGTGCCAGTGCACAGGACCCCTGGTACGAGCAGTACTTC. This encodes CASAQDPWYEQYF.

There are a few counts of this clone. J is TRBJ2-3 and V is TRBV6-1; TRBD2 agrees at 10 bases. Looked up from germline, CDR1 is MNHNS and CDR2 is SASEGT. The CDR3 is made up of 14 amino acids. The V and J ends lost 5 bases and 8 bases, in that order; junction bases with no gene match: 7. The CDR3 sequence: CASSTSGVGATQYF. DNA of the CDR3: TGTGCCAGCAGTACTAGCGGGGTAGGCGCTACGCAGTATTTT.

This chain connects TRBV7-9 to TRBJ1-4; D is uncertain. CDR1 and CDR2 from the germline V gene are SEHNR and FQNEAQ (reference sequence). V was trimmed by 4 bases and J by 8 bases, leaving 11 bases between them. CDR3 length equals 13 residues. The CDR3 here is CASSSPVGEKLFF. The CDR3 bases are TGTGCCAGCAGCTCGCCCGTCGGGGAAAAACTGTTTTTT. Full variable domain (rest looked up from reference TRBV7-9 and TRBJ1-4): DTGVSQNPRHKITKRGQNVTFRCDPISEHNRLYWYRQTLGQGPEFLTYFQNEAQLEKSRLLSDRFSAERPKGSFSTLEIQRTEQGDSAMYLCASSSPVGEKLFFGSGTQLSVL.

The V call is TRBV5-6, the J call TRBJ2-1; D gene unclear. The germline V gene encodes CDR1 SGHDT and CDR2 YYEEEE. The CDR3 sequence is 12 residues long. The V gene lost 1 base and the J gene lost 10 bases, with 9 bases spanning the gap. The CDR3 region is CASSLIRIEQFF. The CDR3 DNA sequence: TGTGCCAGCAGCTTGATCAGGATAGAGCAGTTCTTC.

V gene TRBV15 combines with J gene TRBJ2-7; 9 bases match TRBD1. The CDR3 is 14 amino acids. V lost 6 bases and J lost 7; bases outside the gene matches: 10. The germline V gene has CDR1 LNHNV and CDR2 YYDKDF (reference sequence). Written as DNA, the CDR3 is TGTGCCACCAGGTCCTCTGGACAGGGGTGGGAGCAGTACTTC. As protein: CATRSSGQGWEQYF. Drawing the rest from reference TRBV15 and TRBJ2-7, the complete variable domain is DAMVIQNPRYQVTQFGKPVTLSCSQTLNHNVMYWYQQKSSQAPKLLFHYYDKDFNNEADTPDNFQSRRPNTSFCFLDIRSPGLGDTAMYLCATRSSGQGWEQYFGPGTRLTVT.

The chain uses TRBV19 and TRBJ1-4, with TRBD1 identical over 8 bases. V lost 7 bases to trimming and J lost 3 bases; unmatched junction nucleotides: 4. This CDR3 comprises 14 residues. Germline-derived CDR1 and CDR2 are LNHDA and SQIVND (reference sequence). For the CDR3, the DNA is TGTGCCAGTACCCGGACAGGGCCTAATGAAAAACTGTTTTTT. This translates into CASTRTGPNEKLFF.

This clone was observed a handful of times. The rearrangement links TRBV5-1 to TRBJ2-5; 9 bases align to TRBD2. Germline V gene sequence: CDR1 SGHRS, CDR2 YFSETQ. V was clipped by 4 bases and J by 3 bases; unmatched bases: 7. CDR3 length: 15 residues. In DNA, the CDR3 is TGCGCCAGCAGCCGTGGAGCTAGCGGGGAAGAGACCCAGTACTTC. Translated, it gives CASSRGASGEETQYF.

The rearrangement uses TRBV7-9 and TRBJ2-3; possibly TRBD1 for D (6 bases). The CDR3 is 16 residues long. Germline loops: CDR1 SEHNR, CDR2 FQNEAQ (reference sequence). Trimming pared 1 base from V and 6 bases from J, leaving 17 bases between. The CDR3 DNA follows: TGTGCCAGCAGCTTAGATCCGGGACAAGGAAGGGATACGCAGTATTTT. It codes for CASSLDPGQGRDTQYF.

The chain carries TRBV6-6 and TRBJ1-2, with 9 bases identical to TRBD1. CDR1 MNHNY and CDR2 SVGAGI come from the germline V gene (reference sequence). This CDR3 has 15 amino acids. V was pared by 0 bases and J by 5 bases, with 4 bases of the junction left unmatched. CDR3 residues: CASSYSTGGNYGYTF. The CDR3, as DNA: TGTGCCAGCAGTTACTCGACAGGGGGAAATTATGGCTACACCTTC.

V gene TRBV6-5 combines with J gene TRBJ2-5; TRBD1 is a possible D gene (6 bases). CDR1 and CDR2 (germline): MNHEY, SVGAGI. V gave up 6 bases and J gave up 3 bases, with 17 bases separating them. CDR3 size: 15 residues. In DNA form, the CDR3 reads TGTGCCAGCAGAATTTCAACAGGGTCTGAAGAGACCCAGTACTTC. Encoded protein: CASRISTGSEETQYF.